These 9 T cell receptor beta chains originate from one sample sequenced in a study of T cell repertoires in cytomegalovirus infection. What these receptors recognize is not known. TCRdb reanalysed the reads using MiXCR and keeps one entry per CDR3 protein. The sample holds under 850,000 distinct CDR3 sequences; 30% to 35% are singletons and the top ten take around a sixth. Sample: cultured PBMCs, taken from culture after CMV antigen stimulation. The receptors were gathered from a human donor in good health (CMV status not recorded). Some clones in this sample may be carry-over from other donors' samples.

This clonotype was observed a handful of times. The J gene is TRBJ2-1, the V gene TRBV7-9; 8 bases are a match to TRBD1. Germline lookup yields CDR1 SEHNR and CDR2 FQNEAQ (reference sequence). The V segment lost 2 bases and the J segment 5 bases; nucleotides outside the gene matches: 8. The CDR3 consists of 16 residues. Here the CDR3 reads CASSLTGTGWNNEQFF. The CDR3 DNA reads TGTGCCAGCAGCTTAACCGGGACAGGCTGGAACAATGAGCAGTTCTTC.

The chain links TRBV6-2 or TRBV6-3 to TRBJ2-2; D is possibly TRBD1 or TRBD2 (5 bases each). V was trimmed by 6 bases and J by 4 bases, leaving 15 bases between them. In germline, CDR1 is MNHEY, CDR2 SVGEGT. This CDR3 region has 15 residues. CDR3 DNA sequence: TGTGCCAGCAGACCCACCGGGGCAGGCACCGGGGAGCTGTTTTTT. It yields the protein CASRPTGAGTGELFF.

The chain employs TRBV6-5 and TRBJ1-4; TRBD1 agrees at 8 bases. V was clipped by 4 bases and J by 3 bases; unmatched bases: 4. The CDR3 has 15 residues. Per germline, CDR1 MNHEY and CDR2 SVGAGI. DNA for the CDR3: TGTGCCAGCAGTTGGGTGACAGGGGCTAATGAAAAACTGTTTTTT. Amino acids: CASSWVTGANEKLFF.

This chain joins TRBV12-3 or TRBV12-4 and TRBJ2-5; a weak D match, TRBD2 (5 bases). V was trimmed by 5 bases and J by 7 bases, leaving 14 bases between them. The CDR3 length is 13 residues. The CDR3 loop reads CASSTYMRATQYF. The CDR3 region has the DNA TGTGCCAGCAGTACGTATATGAGGGCGACCCAGTACTTC.

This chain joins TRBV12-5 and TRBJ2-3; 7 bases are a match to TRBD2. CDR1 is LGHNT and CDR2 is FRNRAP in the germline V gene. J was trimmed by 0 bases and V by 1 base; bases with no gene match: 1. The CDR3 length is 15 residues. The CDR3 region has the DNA TGTGCTAGTGGTTTGGGCGGGGGTAGCACAGATACGCAGTATTTT. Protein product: CASGLGGGSTDTQYF.

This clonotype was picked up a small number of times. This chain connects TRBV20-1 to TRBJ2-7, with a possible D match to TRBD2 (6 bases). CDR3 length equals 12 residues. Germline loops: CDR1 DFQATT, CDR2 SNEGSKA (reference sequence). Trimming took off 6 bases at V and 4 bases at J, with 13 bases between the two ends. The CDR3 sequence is CSARTTSYEQYF. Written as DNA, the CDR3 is TGCAGTGCCAGGACTACTTCGTACGAGCAGTACTTC.

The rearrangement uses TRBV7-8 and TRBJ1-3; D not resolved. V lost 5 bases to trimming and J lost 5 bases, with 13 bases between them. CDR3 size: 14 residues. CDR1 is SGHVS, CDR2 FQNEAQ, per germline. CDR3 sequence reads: CASSQAGLRNTIYF. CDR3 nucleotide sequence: TGTGCCAGCAGCCAGGCCGGGCTTCGAAACACCATATATTTT.

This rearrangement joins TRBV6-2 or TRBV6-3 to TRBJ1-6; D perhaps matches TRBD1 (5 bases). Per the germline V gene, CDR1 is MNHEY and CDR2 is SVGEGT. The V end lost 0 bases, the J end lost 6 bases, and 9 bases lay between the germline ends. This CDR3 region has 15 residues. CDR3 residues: CASSYSGQTNSPLHF. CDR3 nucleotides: TGTGCCAGCAGTTACTCGGGGCAAACTAATTCACCCCTCCACTTT.

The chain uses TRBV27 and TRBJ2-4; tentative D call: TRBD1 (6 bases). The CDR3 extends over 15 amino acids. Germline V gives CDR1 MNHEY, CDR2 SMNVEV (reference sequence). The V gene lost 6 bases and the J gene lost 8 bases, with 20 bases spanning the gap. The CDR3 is CASSPRDKALHIQYF. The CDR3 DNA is TGTGCCAGCAGCCCAAGGGACAAAGCATTGCACATTCAGTACTTC.